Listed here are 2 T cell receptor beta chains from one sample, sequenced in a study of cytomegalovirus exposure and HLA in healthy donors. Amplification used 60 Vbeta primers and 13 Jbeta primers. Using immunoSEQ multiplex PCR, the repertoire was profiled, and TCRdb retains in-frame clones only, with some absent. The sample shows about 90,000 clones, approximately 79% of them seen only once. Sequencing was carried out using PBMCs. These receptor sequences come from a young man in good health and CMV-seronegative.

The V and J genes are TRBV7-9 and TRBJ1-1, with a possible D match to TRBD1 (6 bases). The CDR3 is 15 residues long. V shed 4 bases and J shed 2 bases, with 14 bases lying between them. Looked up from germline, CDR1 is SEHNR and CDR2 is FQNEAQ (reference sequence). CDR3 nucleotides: TGTGCCAGCAGCTGGACGACAGGAGGTAACACTGAAGCTTTCTTT. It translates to CASSWTTGGNTEAFF.

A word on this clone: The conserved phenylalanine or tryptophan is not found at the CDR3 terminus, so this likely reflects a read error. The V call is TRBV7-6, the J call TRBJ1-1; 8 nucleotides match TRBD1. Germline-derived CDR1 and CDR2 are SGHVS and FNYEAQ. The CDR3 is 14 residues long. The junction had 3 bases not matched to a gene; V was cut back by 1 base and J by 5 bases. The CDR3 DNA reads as TGTGCCAGCAGCTTAGGGACAGGGACGACTGAAGCTTTCGTT. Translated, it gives CASSLGTGTTEAFV.